This T cell receptor beta chain stems from a study of Graves' ophthalmopathy and Graves' hyperthyroidism listed by TCRdb under 2018. General notes on the study: Peripheral blood was collected at initial diagnosis, before any treatment. A discovery set of 100 patients (under 45 ophthalmopathy, 55 to 65 stable hyperthyroidism) was enrolled to explore V-J signatures distinguishing ophthalmopathy from hyperthyroidism. Following sample collection, hyperthyroidism patients were given methimazole at a starting dose of 30 mg daily, and ophthalmopathy patients were given high-dose intravenous methylprednisolone. An independent validation cohort comprised fewer than 20 hyperthyroidism patients and around 16 patients who later progressed from hyperthyroidism to ophthalmopathy. The approximately 100 discovery patients were divided at random into training and test sets in a 7:3 ratio. In total, 135 blood samples were TCR-sequenced: 40 to 45 ophthalmopathy, roughly 77 hyperthyroidism and about 17 hyperthyroidism-to-ophthalmopathy patients. To tell Graves' ophthalmopathy apart from Graves' hyperthyroidism, and to predict which patients would progress to ophthalmopathy, the study relied on TCR beta repertoire signatures. In five or six hyperthyroidism patients, T-cell repertoires of thyroid tissue and blood were compared.

For repertoire sequencing, TCR beta CDR3 regions were amplified from RNA transcripts. A first-round RT-PCR used HTBI primers with the Qiagen OneStep RT-PCR kit, followed by a second-round multiplex PCR, size selection and purification. The libraries underwent paired-end sequencing with 100 bp reads on an Illumina HiSeq2000. Concerning the study's data processing: SOAPnuke was used to process the reads, throwing out any read that had adapters, had uncalled bases, had a mean Phred below 15, or lacked an exact constant-primer or identifier match. COPE v1.2.5 was used to merge high-quality paired reads. Clonotypes were defined as unique nucleotide sequences and were aligned to IMGT TRB V, D and J references using MiTCR v1.1. Analysis was restricted to V-J combinations with a frequency above 0.0001, which covered 98% to 99.2% of repertoires. A TCR clonal expansion and chaos score per V-J combination was defined as the ratio of F50 clonal expansion to chaos observed in the TCRdist matrix. Welch's t-statistics and random forest were used to reduce the features to some 13 V-J combinations, which were then used as input to a naive Bayes classifier. Thyroid-blood repertoire similarity was quantified with the Morisita-Horn index. TCRdb applied fastp at Q25 and MiXCR to the public reads, then kept only in-frame beta chains. Here each entry gathers all rows of one CDR3 protein and keeps the most common genes and DNA. These V and J calls are TCRdb output, not the study's own analysis. Within this sample are 680,000 or so distinct CDR3 sequences, with 22% of them counted one time only. More than 5.5% of the sample is held by the ten biggest clonotypes.

The full study reports these points: In cross-validation, the 13-signature model distinguished ophthalmopathy from stable hyperthyroidism with about 90% sensitivity and approximately 81% specificity, and in the test set the corresponding values were roughly 78% and 74%. Sample size was not statistically predetermined, and group allocation was not concealed from the investigators. In validation, the model predicted ophthalmopathy progression with about 71% sensitivity and around 72% specificity; about a dozen predicted patients were CT-confirmed with GO in a median of about 7.1 months. Most of the expanded thyroid clonotypes with a frequency above 0.001 were also detected in blood, and it was suggested that the thyroid immune response may be reflected by blood repertoires.

Points on this clonotype: Its specific antigen is unknown. No per-base quality is available; no much larger clone lies one base away.

Including cysteine and phenylalanine, the CDR3 has 14 amino acids. Of the read, only the CDR3 DNA is kept; its 42 bases are in frame from base 1. As encoded in the germline V gene (reference sequence), CDR1 is GTSNPN while CDR2 is SVGIG. Trimming takes 5 bases off V and 1 base off J; junction bases not matched to a gene: 7. Stable hyperthyroidism was defined as no progression to ophthalmopathy within 18 months of follow-up. Patients with hyperthyroidism were aged 18 to 65 years, had been newly diagnosed, and had a disease duration of less than 2 months. Anyone with other autoimmune diseases, uncontrolled infections, pregnancy or lactation was excluded from the study. Diagnosis was based on clinical symptoms, serum thyroxine, TRAb, thyroid ultrasound and orbital computed tomography. Ficoll-Paque density gradient centrifugation was used to isolate PBMCs from approximately 10 ml of fresh peripheral blood. Total RNA was extracted using Trizol reagent, and RNA quality was checked on an Agilent 2100 Bioanalyzer.

Sequenced sample: peripheral blood. Here the chain combines TRBV30 and TRBJ1-1, with 7 junctional bases fitting TRBD1. This clonotype originated in a woman between 18 and 30 years old with stable Graves' hyperthyroidism. Some clones in this sample may be carry-over from other donors' samples. Donor details come from another sample of the same person, matched by shared clones. The nucleotides read TGTGCCTGGCATCCGGGACAGACGAACACTGAAGCTTTCTTT. This encodes CAWHPGQTNTEAFF. When the CDR3 is completed using the reference TRBV30 and TRBJ1-1 genes on either side, the full variable domain is SQTIHQWPATLVQPVGSPLSLECTVEGTSNPNLYWYRQAAGRGLQLLFYSVGIGQISSEVPQNLSASRPQDRQFILSSKKLLLSDSGFYLCAWHPGQTNTEAFFGQGTRLTVV.